Below, one TCR beta chain is given with its context. What it binds is unknown. Trimming took 1 base from V and 12 from J; bases not matched to a gene: 7. The germline V gene encodes CDR1 SGHRS and CDR2 YFSETQ. This CDR3 is 15 amino acids long. Some clones are missing from TCRdb's copy, which holds only in-frame ones; the method was immunoSEQ multiplex PCR. The table has more than 75,000 clones, about 86% seen once; the top ten hold around 5.6%. The data were obtained in a study of identifying expanded T cells in peripheral blood. Findings and limits, study-wide: Technical replicates showed around 1.2 changed clones; about 2 weeks approximately 16; four weeks 19.

This chain uses TRBV5-1 with TRBJ1-6; 10 bases are a match to TRBD1. The clonotype comes from a person aged 18 to 69 in good health. Sequences were obtained from blood. CDR3 bases: TGCGCCAGCAGCTTGAGTCGGACAGGGGGTTTACCCCTCCACTTT. Translated: CASSLSRTGGLPLHF.